The 21 T cell receptor beta chains below come from one sample, sequenced in a study of cytomegalovirus exposure and HLA in healthy donors. It was with 60 Vbeta and 13 Jbeta primers that the PCR ran. This table comes from immunoSEQ multiplex PCR, and its TCRdb copy is limited to in-frame clones, with some not included. The sample consists of some 150,000 clones, about 70% of them appearing once. Sequenced: PBMCs. The source of these receptors is a man aged 55 to 69 in good health and CMV-seronegative.

The V gene is TRBV5-1, the J gene TRBJ1-2; maybe TRBD1 (6 bases). V shed 4 bases and J shed 3 bases, with 13 bases lying between them. The V gene's germline CDR1 is SGHRS and CDR2 YFSETQ. The CDR3 is 14 residues long. The CDR3 loop is CASSRDRSHYGYTF. CDR3 nucleotide sequence: TGCGCCAGCAGCCGCGACAGGAGCCACTATGGCTACACCTTC.

This chain links TRBV13 with TRBJ2-5; no reliable D call. Germline CDR1 and CDR2: PRHDT and FYEKMQ (reference sequence). Trimming cost V 5 bases and J 6 bases, with 7 bases left between them. The CDR3 is 11 amino acids. The CDR3 bases are TGTGCCAGCAGCCTAATGAAGACCCAGTACTTC. Translating it yields CASSLMKTQYF.

This clone was observed once. The DNA of the CDR3 is TGTGCCAGTACCCTAACAGGGAACACTGAAGCTTTCTTT. This codes for CASTLTGNTEAFF. The rearrangement uses TRBV19 and TRBJ1-1; possible D gene TRBD1, 5 bases. The germline CDR1 and CDR2 sequences are LNHDA and SQIVND (reference sequence). Trimming cost V 7 bases and J 1 base, with 10 bases left between them. The CDR3 runs to 13 residues.

This clone showed up just a few times. V usage is TRBV10-1 and J usage is TRBJ2-4, with 9 bases matching TRBD1. Germline-derived CDR1 and CDR2 are WNHNN and SYGVQD (reference sequence). The J segment lost 1 base and the V segment lost 11 bases, leaving 9 bases of the junction unmatched. The length of the CDR3 is 15 residues. CDR3 bases: TGCGCCCGACCTAGGACAGGGGAGGCCAAAAACATTCAGTACTTC. This codes for CARPRTGEAKNIQYF.

The chain couples TRBV10-2 to TRBJ1-2; D is uncertain. Trimming stripped 3 bases from V and 8 bases from J, with 22 bases between. This CDR3 spans 16 amino acids. Germline lookup yields CDR1 WSHSY and CDR2 SAAADI. The CDR3 here is CASSEKGGSSLAGYTF. CDR3 bases: TGCGCCAGCAGTGAAAAGGGAGGCAGCTCTTTAGCGGGCTACACCTTC.

The V and J genes are TRBV19 and TRBJ2-7, with D possibly matching TRBD1 (6 bases). Trimming took off 6 bases at V and 0 bases at J, with 9 bases between the two ends. The CDR3 covers 13 residues. In germline, CDR1 is LNHDA, CDR2 SQIVND (reference sequence). The CDR3 sequence is CASRDRFSYEQYF. The CDR3 region has the DNA TGTGCCAGTAGGGACAGATTCTCCTACGAGCAGTACTTC. The full variable domain, its missing parts supplied by reference TRBV19 and TRBJ2-7, is DGGITQSPKYLFRKEGQNVTLSCEQNLNHDAMYWYRQDPGQGLRLIYYSQIVNDFQKGDIAEGYSVSREKKESFPLTVTSAQKNPTAFYLCASRDRFSYEQYFGPGTRLTVT.

This rearrangement joins TRBV5-1 to TRBJ2-3; tentatively, D is TRBD1 (6 bases). V was trimmed by 3 bases and J by 3 bases, leaving 26 bases between them. The CDR3 has 19 residues. CDR1 and CDR2 from the germline V gene are SGHRS and YFSETQ. This CDR3 reads CASSYPRSANRVRTDTQYF. The CDR3 nucleotides read TGCGCCAGCAGCTACCCTAGGTCGGCGAACAGGGTGAGGACAGATACGCAGTATTTT. Variable domain in full (rest from reference TRBV5-1 and TRBJ2-3): KAGVTQTPRYLIKTRGQQVTLSCSPISGHRSVSWYQQTPGQGLQFLFEYFSETQRNKGNFPGRFSGRQFSNSRSEMNVSTLELGDSALYLCASSYPRSANRVRTDTQYFGPGTRLTVL.

This chain uses TRBV25-1 with TRBJ1-1; D perhaps matches TRBD1 (6 bases). The CDR3 contains 15 residues. Deletions cut 7 bases from V and 6 bases from J, with 21 bases between. Germline V gene data show CDR1 as MGHDK and CDR2 as SYGVNS. The CDR3 here is CASTRRGGEGPEAFF. In DNA, the CDR3 is TGTGCCAGCACCAGGAGGGGGGGTGAAGGGCCTGAAGCTTTCTTT.

The gene calls are TRBV28 and TRBJ1-1; 9 bases agree with TRBD1. The germline V gene has CDR1 MDHEN and CDR2 SYDVKM. V shed 6 bases and J 4 bases; nucleotides not matched to a gene: 9. This CDR3 region has 15 residues. The CDR3 nucleotides read TGTGCCAGCAGCCCGCCGGGACAGGGTGTCACTGAAGCTTTCTTT. Protein: CASSPPGQGVTEAFF.

This chain joins TRBV18 and TRBJ2-1; 10 bases fit TRBD2. This CDR3 comprises 16 residues. Germline CDR1 reads KGHSH; CDR2 reads LQKENI. Trimming removed 3 bases from V and 2 bases from J; junction bases left unmatched: 4. DNA of the CDR3: TGTGCCAGCTCACCCGGACTAGCGGAGACCTACAATGAGCAGTTCTTC. Translating gives CASSPGLAETYNEQFF.

The chain joins TRBV5-1 to TRBJ2-5, with 13 bases matching TRBD2. The J segment lost 4 bases and the V segment lost 4 bases, leaving 13 bases of the junction unmatched. The CDR3 length is 18 residues. CDR1 SGHRS and CDR2 YFSETQ come from the germline V gene. The CDR3 reads CASSIQPSLAGGRETQYF. The DNA for the CDR3 is TGCGCCAGCAGCATCCAACCGTCACTAGCGGGAGGGCGAGAGACCCAGTACTTC.

The chain joins TRBV9 to TRBJ2-7; D possibly corresponds to TRBD2 (6 bases). The CDR3 is 14 residues long. V gave up 0 bases and J gave up 3 bases, with 10 bases separating them. Germline V gene data show CDR1 as SGDLS and CDR2 as YYNGEE. The CDR3 reads CASSVAGGNYEQYF. The CDR3 nucleotides read TGTGCCAGCAGCGTAGCCGGCGGGAACTACGAGCAGTACTTC.

V gene TRBV4-3 combines with J gene TRBJ1-1, with a weak D call TRBD1 (6 bases). Trimming shortened V by 5 bases and J by 5 bases, and 15 bases separated the two germline ends. This CDR3 is built from 14 residues. Germline V gene sequence: CDR1 LGHNA, CDR2 YSLEER. CDR3 residues: CASSELGQTTEAFF. DNA for the CDR3: TGCGCCAGCAGCGAACTCGGACAGACAACTGAAGCTTTCTTT.

This clone was picked up a small number of times. The chain carries TRBV6-1 and TRBJ2-7, with 10 bases aligning to TRBD1. This CDR3 contains 16 residues. The V gene's germline CDR1 is MNHNS and CDR2 SASEGT. J was trimmed by 2 bases and V by 3 bases; bases with no gene match: 7. CDR3 residues: CASSDGGGTGAYEQYF. CDR3 DNA: TGTGCCAGCAGTGACGGTGGAGGGACAGGGGCCTACGAGCAGTACTTC.

V gene TRBV10-3 combines with J gene TRBJ1-5, with TRBD1 as a possible D gene (6 bases). CDR1 ENHRY and CDR2 SYGVKD come from the germline V gene. The CDR3 runs 12 residues. Trimming shortened V by 8 bases and J by 4 bases, and 9 bases separated the two germline ends. Here the CDR3 reads CAIGQPNQPQHF. The CDR3 DNA reads as TGTGCCATCGGACAGCCTAATCAGCCCCAGCATTTT.

The chain employs TRBV14 and TRBJ2-1, with 9 bases aligning to TRBD2. Trimming took 0 bases from V and 5 from J; bases not matched to a gene: 5. The germline V gene encodes CDR1 SGHDN and CDR2 FVKESK. This CDR3 is built from 16 residues. The CDR3 loop reads CASSQDSLAGNNEQFF. The CDR3 DNA sequence: TGTGCCAGCAGCCAAGATTCCCTAGCGGGAAACAATGAGCAGTTCTTC.

In this sample, this clone turned up a few times. The chain carries TRBV27 and TRBJ2-3; 9 positions match TRBD1. The CDR3 is 16 residues long. V shed 3 bases and J 1 base; nucleotides not matched to a gene: 5. Germline lookup yields CDR1 MNHEY and CDR2 SMNVEV (reference sequence). CDR3 DNA: TGTGCCAGCAGTTTCTTACAGGGGGCCGGCACAGATACGCAGTATTTT. Translated, it gives CASSFLQGAGTDTQYF.

J is TRBJ1-1 and V is TRBV28; weak D call: TRBD1 (6 bases). Germline-derived CDR1 and CDR2 are MDHEN and SYDVKM. V was clipped by 7 bases and J by 1 base, with 13 bases between them. The CDR3 is 14 amino acids. The DNA for the CDR3 is TGTGCCAGCAACCTGGACAGACCGAACACTGAAGCTTTCTTT. Its translation: CASNLDRPNTEAFF. Full variable domain (missing parts from reference TRBV28 and TRBJ1-1): DVKVTQSSRYLVKRTGEKVFLECVQDMDHENMFWYRQDPGLGLRLIYFSYDVKMKEKGDIPEGYSVSREKKERFSLILESASTNQTSMYLCASNLDRPNTEAFFGQGTRLTVV.

The chain employs TRBV6-6 and TRBJ2-1; 9 bases are a match to TRBD2. The CDR3 is made up of 15 amino acids. Germline CDR1 reads MNHNY; CDR2 reads SVGAGI (reference sequence). V was clipped by 3 bases and J by 6 bases; unmatched bases: 6. In DNA form, the CDR3 reads TGTGCCAGCAGTTATCGTGCGGGAGGGGTCAATGAGCAGTTCTTC. Encoded protein: CASSYRAGGVNEQFF.

The count of this clone is one. The chain carries TRBV9 and TRBJ2-7; 11 nucleotides agree with TRBD2. Unmatched junction bases numbered 5, after V lost 0 bases and J lost 6 bases. The V gene's germline CDR1 is SGDLS and CDR2 YYNGEE. CDR3 length equals 15 residues. In nucleotides, the CDR3 is TGTGCCAGCAGCGTAGAAACTAGCGGGAGAGGCGAGCAGTACTTC. Translating gives CASSVETSGRGEQYF.

V and J are TRBV11-2 and TRBJ2-2; 11 bases are a match to TRBD1. The germline gives CDR1 SGHAT, CDR2 FQNNGV. Trimming cost V 5 bases and J 6 bases; bases outside gene matches: 5. This CDR3 has 15 amino acids. CDR3 in DNA: TGTGCCAGCAGCCAGGACAGGGGGCGCTCCGGGGAGCTGTTTTTT. Translating gives CASSQDRGRSGELFF.